The 3 T cell receptor beta chains below all came from one sample that was sequenced in a study of blood T cell repertoires in COVID-19. Profiled with immunoSEQ multiplex PCR; TCRdb holds only in-frame clones, not every one. The sample shows more than 55,000 clones, just under 90% of them seen only once. Material for sequencing was peripheral blood. The origin of the receptors is a human donor with active COVID-19. The donor label of this sample is uncertain.

The chain couples TRBV7-2 to TRBJ2-3; no definite D call. Trimming cost V 5 bases and J 0 bases, with 6 bases left between them. The germline CDR1 and CDR2 sequences are SGHTA and FQGNSA. The CDR3 has 13 residues. The CDR3 loop is CASSPPSTDTQYF. The CDR3, as DNA: TGTGCCAGCAGCCCCCCTAGCACAGATACGCAGTATTTT.

V gene TRBV30 combines with J gene TRBJ2-7, with D tentatively TRBD1 (5 bases). This CDR3 spans 14 amino acids. V was trimmed by 0 bases and J by 2 bases, leaving 11 bases between them. Germline CDR1 reads GTSNPN; CDR2 reads SVGIG (reference sequence). CDR3 nucleotides: TGTGCCTGGAGTGTTATCGGCAGGGCCTACGAGCAGTACTTC. Protein: CAWSVIGRAYEQYF.

The chain employs TRBV5-1 and TRBJ2-2, with TRBD1 matching over 7 bases. V dropped 0 bases and J dropped 5; count of bases not matched to a gene: 7. In germline, CDR1 is SGHRS, CDR2 YFSETQ. CDR3 size: 16 residues. CDR3 protein: CASSLGPDRETGELFF. The CDR3 DNA reads as TGCGCCAGCAGCTTGGGGCCCGACAGGGAGACCGGGGAGCTGTTTTTT.